This is a list of T cell receptor beta chains from one sample in a study of T cell responses to AZD1222 COVID-19 vaccine. Profiled with immunoSEQ multiplex PCR; TCRdb holds only in-frame clones, not every one. The profile shows 120,000 to 150,000 clones, more than 70% of them singletons. The starting material was peripheral blood, obtained 28 days after the second AZD1222 dose. These receptors originate from an adult who received the AZD1222 COVID-19 vaccine. Each CDR3 is given with its conserved first and last residue. D genes are given only for firm matches. The size of a clone is reported for some rows only, either as once, few or many, or as a class for expanded clones.

CDR3 DNA	CDR3 protein	V gene	J gene	clone size	D gene
TGTGCCAGCAGCCATCCTAGGAAGGGAGAAGAGACCCAGTACTTC	CASSHPRKGEETQYF	TRBV7-8	TRBJ2-5	.	.
TGTGCCAGCAATTTAATCTCGGCGGACACTGAAGCTTTCTTT	CASNLISADTEAFF	TRBV2	TRBJ1-1	.	.
TGTGCTTGTGGTTTGAACCCCGCGGCAGGGGGCGAGGATACGCAGTATTTT	CACGLNPAAGGEDTQYF	TRBV12-5	TRBJ2-3	.	TRBD1
TGTGCCAGCAGCGCCGGGAGTCTATGGTATGGCTACACCTTC	CASSAGSLWYGYTF	TRBV7-9	TRBJ1-2	.	.
TGTGCCAGCAGTGCGGGACTACCAGCAAATGAGCAGTTCTTC	CASSAGLPANEQFF	TRBV27	TRBJ2-1	.	TRBD2
TGTGCCAGCAATTGGGACAGGGGGCCGGTGGTGACCGGGGAGCTGTTTTTT	CASNWDRGPVVTGELFF	TRBV2	TRBJ2-2	.	TRBD1
TGTGCCAGTTCTGCGGCACTTACCGCCTACGAGCAGTACTTC	CASSAALTAYEQYF	TRBV6-5	TRBJ2-7	.	.
TGCGCCAGCAGCTTGGGACAGACTCCTGAAAAACTGTTTTTT	CASSLGQTPEKLFF	TRBV5-1	TRBJ1-4	once	.
TGCGCCAGCAGCCAGCAAACCTTAGCCAAAAACATTCAGTACTTC	CASSQQTLAKNIQYF	TRBV4-1	TRBJ2-4	.	.
TGCAGCGTTGAAGACCCCTACACCTTC	CSVEDPYTF	TRBV29-1	TRBJ1-2	.	.
TGTGCCAGCAGCGCGGGGATGGGAGGGGAAAAACTGTTTTTT	CASSAGMGGEKLFF	TRBV6-5	TRBJ1-4	.	.
TGTGCCAGCAGCTATCAACCCCAGACCCAGTACTTC	CASSYQPQTQYF	TRBV2	TRBJ2-5	.	.
TGTGCCAGCAGCTTCCGGAACACCGGGGAGCTGTTTTTT	CASSFRNTGELFF	TRBV11-3	TRBJ2-2	.	.
TGTGCCAGCAGCCAAGCCAGGGCTGGAAACACCATATATTTT	CASSQARAGNTIYF	TRBV4-2	TRBJ1-3	few	.
TGTGCCAGCAGCCAAACGGGACTGAACTATGGCTACACCTTC	CASSQTGLNYGYTF	TRBV14	TRBJ1-2	.	.
TGTGCCAGCAGTCAGACAGGGGAAGAGACCCAGTACTTC	CASSQTGEETQYF	TRBV11-3	TRBJ2-5	once	TRBD1
TGTGCCAGCAGCGTAGGGGGAGCAACTAATGAAAAACTGTTTTTT	CASSVGGATNEKLFF	TRBV9	TRBJ1-4	.	.
TGCAGCGTCCGAGGTGGGGATAACTATGGCTACACCTTC	CSVRGGDNYGYTF	TRBV29-1	TRBJ1-2	few	.
TGCAGTGCTAGTGAGGTCGGACGCCTGACGGATACGCAGTATTTT	CSASEVGRLTDTQYF	TRBV20-1	TRBJ2-3	.	.
TGTGCCAGTAGTGCCCAGGGACCGTCTGGGGCCAACGTCCTGACTTTC	CASSAQGPSGANVLTF	TRBV19	TRBJ2-6	.	.
TGCGCCAGCAGAGCGACAGGGGATAGCAATCAGCCCCAGCATTTT	CASRATGDSNQPQHF	TRBV10-2	TRBJ1-5	.	TRBD1
TGTGCCAGCAGTCCAGGGTTCCCCGGGGAGCTGTTTTTT	CASSPGFPGELFF	TRBV27	TRBJ2-2	.	.
TGCGCCAGCAGAGCGGACAGGGGAGACTACGAGCAGTACTTC	CASRADRGDYEQYF	TRBV6-5	TRBJ2-7	once	TRBD1
TGTGCTAGCAGCTTATCTACAGGGGATCTATACGAGCAGTACTTC	CASSLSTGDLYEQYF	TRBV7-7	TRBJ2-7	few	TRBD1
TGTGCCAGCAGCTTGAGGGCCGCCGGTAAGGAGCAGTACTTC	CASSLRAAGKEQYF	TRBV5-6	TRBJ2-7	.	.
TGCAGCGCTGCACAGGGGGCGGGGGAGCAGTACTTC	CSAAQGAGEQYF	TRBV29-1	TRBJ2-7	.	TRBD1
TGTGCCAGCAGCCCCCCGGGACAGGGGGGAGTATACACTGAAGCTTTCTTT	CASSPPGQGGVYTEAFF	TRBV9	TRBJ1-1	.	TRBD1
TGTGCCAGCTCACCACCCTCAGGGCTCGAGCAGTACTTC	CASSPPSGLEQYF	TRBV18	TRBJ2-7	.	.
TGTGCCAGCAGTTTATCGTTAGGTGGCTACACCTTC	CASSLSLGGYTF	TRBV12-3/TRBV12-4	TRBJ1-2	.	.
TGCAGTGCTAGTAGGGACAGCTCTGGAAACACCATATATTTT	CSASRDSSGNTIYF	TRBV20-1	TRBJ1-3	.	TRBD1
TGTGCCAGCAGGGCCGGGACTAGCGGGGTCGGGGATTTT	CASRAGTSGVGDF	TRBV14	TRBJ2-3	.	TRBD2
TGTGCCAGCAGCCAAGGGTCAGCGGGGGGCGATACGCAGTATTTT	CASSQGSAGGDTQYF	TRBV3-1/TRBV3-2	TRBJ2-3	.	TRBD2
TGTGCCAGCACCCTGCCAGGGAACAATTCACCCCTCCACTTT	CASTLPGNNSPLHF	TRBV6-6	TRBJ1-6	.	.
TGTGCCACCCAGGGGCCCTGGGGCGGGGAGCTGTTTTTT	CATQGPWGGELFF	TRBV6-5	TRBJ2-2	few	.
TGCGCCAGCAGCGGGGGCCACGGCGAAAAACTGTTTTTT	CASSGGHGEKLFF	TRBV5-1	TRBJ1-4	once	.
TGTGCCAGCAGTTTCGGGAGGGGGACTGAAGCTTTCTTT	CASSFGRGTEAFF	TRBV27	TRBJ1-1	.	.
TGCGCCAGCAGCCAAGGGACGGGAGCACCACTCAGTGAGCAGTTCTTC	CASSQGTGAPLSEQFF	TRBV4-1	TRBJ2-1	.	.
TGTGCCAGCAGCTTAGACCTGGGAACAGGCTCACCCCTCCACTTT	CASSLDLGTGSPLHF	TRBV11-2	TRBJ1-6	.	.
TGTGCCAGCGGGGACTACACTGAAGCTTTCTTT	CASGDYTEAFF	TRBV2	TRBJ1-1	.	.
TGCGCCAGCAGCCCCGACGGATCTGGAAACACCATATATTTT	CASSPDGSGNTIYF	TRBV5-1	TRBJ1-3	once	.
TGTGCCAGTAGATCGCCCCCAATGGGCACTGAAGCTTTCTTT	CASRSPPMGTEAFF	TRBV19	TRBJ1-1	.	.
TGTGCCAGCAGCTGGGGTAGCGGGGGGGTCGACGAGCAGTACTTC	CASSWGSGGVDEQYF	TRBV5-4	TRBJ2-7	.	TRBD2
TGTGCCACCAGCAGAGGACAGACCCTTAATCAGCCCCAGCATTTT	CATSRGQTLNQPQHF	TRBV15	TRBJ1-5	.	.
TGTGCCAGCAGCGACAGGGTCAACTATGGCTACACCTTC	CASSDRVNYGYTF	TRBV27	TRBJ1-2	once	TRBD1
TGTGCCACGACTCCGACTAGTCCGAACACCGGGGAGCTGTTTTTT	CATTPTSPNTGELFF	TRBV4-2	TRBJ2-2	.	.
TGTGCCACCAGGGGAGAACAGGGAATCCTAGACGAGCAGTACTTC	CATRGEQGILDEQYF	TRBV28	TRBJ2-7	.	.
TGTGCCAGCAGCTTCCCCTTCCGGGGCAATGAGCAGTTCTTC	CASSFPFRGNEQFF	TRBV11-2	TRBJ2-1	.	.
TGCGCCAGCAGCTTGGATGTCCAGGGGACCCAGTACTTC	CASSLDVQGTQYF	TRBV5-1	TRBJ2-5	.	.
TGTGCCAGCAGGATTTCGGGACAGGGCGGCAATGAGCAGTTCTTC	CASRISGQGGNEQFF	TRBV28	TRBJ2-1	.	TRBD1
TGCAGTGTAGGGCAAGACTATGGCTACACCTTC	CSVGQDYGYTF	TRBV20-1	TRBJ1-2	.	.
TGTGCCAGCGGGAAAGGAAGGGTGAACACTGAAGCTTTCTTT	CASGKGRVNTEAFF	TRBV6-5	TRBJ1-1	.	.
TGTGCCAGCAAGGGACAGAACAATCAGCCCCAGCATTTT	CASKGQNNQPQHF	TRBV6-5	TRBJ1-5	once	TRBD1
TGTGCCACCTCGCAAGGGGGTTACACTGAAGCTTTCTTT	CATSQGGYTEAFF	TRBV10-3	TRBJ1-1	.	.
TGCGCCAGCAGCCAGAGCGGGACAGCGAACACTGAAGCTTTCTTT	CASSQSGTANTEAFF	TRBV5-1	TRBJ1-1	.	TRBD1